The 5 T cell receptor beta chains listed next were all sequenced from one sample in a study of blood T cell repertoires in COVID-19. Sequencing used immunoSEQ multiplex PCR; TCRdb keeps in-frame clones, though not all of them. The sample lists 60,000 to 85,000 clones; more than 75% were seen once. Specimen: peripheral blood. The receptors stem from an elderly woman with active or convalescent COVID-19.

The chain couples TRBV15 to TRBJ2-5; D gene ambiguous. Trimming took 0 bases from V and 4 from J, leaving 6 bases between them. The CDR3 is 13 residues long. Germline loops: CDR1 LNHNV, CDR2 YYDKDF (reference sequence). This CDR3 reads CATSRDPPETQYF. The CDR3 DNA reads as TGTGCCACCAGCAGAGATCCTCCAGAGACCCAGTACTTC.

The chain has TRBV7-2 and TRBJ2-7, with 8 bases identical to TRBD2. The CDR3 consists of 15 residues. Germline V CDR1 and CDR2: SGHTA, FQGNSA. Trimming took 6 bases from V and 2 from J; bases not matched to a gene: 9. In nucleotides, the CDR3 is TGTGCCAGCAGGTTGACTAGCGAGGATCCCTACGAGCAGTACTTC. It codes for CASRLTSEDPYEQYF.

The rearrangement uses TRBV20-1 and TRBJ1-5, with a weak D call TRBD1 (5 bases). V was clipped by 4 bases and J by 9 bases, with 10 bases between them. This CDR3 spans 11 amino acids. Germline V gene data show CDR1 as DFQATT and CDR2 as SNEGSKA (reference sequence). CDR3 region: CSATQGLPQHF. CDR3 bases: TGCAGTGCTACCCAGGGTTTGCCCCAGCATTTT.

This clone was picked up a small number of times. CDR3 residues: CASSQGTGYYGYTF. Here the CDR3 DNA reads TGTGCCAGCAGCCAAGGGACAGGGTACTATGGCTACACCTTC. This chain joins TRBV14 and TRBJ1-2; 8 positions agree with TRBD1. The CDR3 spans 14 residues. V lost 1 base to trimming and J lost 3 bases; unmatched junction nucleotides: 1. Per germline, CDR1 SGHDN and CDR2 FVKESK.

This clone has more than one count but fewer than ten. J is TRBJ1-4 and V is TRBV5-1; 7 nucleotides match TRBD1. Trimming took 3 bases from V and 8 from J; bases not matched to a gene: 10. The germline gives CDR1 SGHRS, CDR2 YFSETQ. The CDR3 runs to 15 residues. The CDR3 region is CASSWTGLVGEKLFF. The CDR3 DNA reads TGCGCCAGCAGCTGGACAGGACTCGTGGGGGAAAAACTGTTTTTT.